This TCR beta chain is drawn from a study of blood T cell repertoires in COVID-19. As for the study in general: Specimens from acute and convalescent COVID-19 originated in the United States, Italy and Spain. From T cells, B-cell-depleted T cells, or PBMCs came the material, which was cDNA or gDNA.

In the study's own analysis: Amplification of reference gene primers provided the estimated nucleated cell counts. Profiling relied on immunoSEQ multiplex PCR, and the TCRdb table lists in-frame clones only, not all of them. Clonal size and the V and J genes are those of that table, whereas D and trimming came from the DNA. The sample consists of about 170,000 clones, around 85% of them appearing once. The Seattle patients joined while their infection was active and were tracked longitudinally afterward. V dropped 0 bases and J dropped 5 bases, with 7 bases sitting between them. The CDR3 totals 13 residues. Per the germline V gene, CDR1 is MNHEY and CDR2 is SVGAGI.

This clonotype originated in a man aged 80 or over with COVID-19, enrolled during active disease. The source material was peripheral blood. This rearrangement joins TRBV6-5 to TRBJ1-2; D is perhaps TRBD1 (5 bases). CDR3 in DNA: TGTGCCAGCAGTTACTCGGGGCAGTATGGCTACACCTTC. This sequence encodes CASSYSGQYGYTF.